These 29 T cell receptor beta chains were all obtained from the same sample, sequenced in a study of coeliac disease. The method was immunoSEQ multiplex PCR; TCRdb's version includes in-frame clones alone and lacks a portion of them. The sample includes several thousand clones, 57% of them seen just once. The specimen was intraepithelial lymphocytes from the gut. The receptors here all came from a woman aged 60-75 years with celiac disease.

By share, this clone counts as medium-sized. The gene calls are TRBV5-1 and TRBJ2-1, with D perhaps TRBD2 (6 bases). The CDR3 has 12 amino acids. Trimming removed 3 bases at V and 10 bases at J, with 11 bases between. Per germline, CDR1 SGHRS and CDR2 YFSETQ. CDR3 bases: TGCGCCAGCAGCTGGATAGCGGAAGAGCAGTTCTTC. Its protein is CASSWIAEEQFF.

This clone was found a few times. J is TRBJ1-1 and V is TRBV6-1; the D gene is possibly TRBD1 (5 bases). The CDR3 has 16 residues. V was pared by 4 bases and J by 5 bases, with 20 bases between. CDR1 and CDR2 (germline): MNHNS, SASEGT. CDR3 residues: CASSGFGREGWTEAFF. CDR3 nucleotide sequence: TGTGCCAGCAGTGGGTTTGGTAGGGAGGGGTGGACTGAAGCTTTCTTT.

V is TRBV27 and J is TRBJ2-5, with a possible D match to TRBD2 (7 bases). The germline V gene has CDR1 MNHEY and CDR2 SMNVEV (reference sequence). The ends were cut back, 4 bases at V and 5 bases at J, with 17 bases in the middle. CDR3 size: 15 residues. Here the CDR3 reads CASSYGGRVWETQYF. In DNA form, the CDR3 reads TGTGCCAGCAGTTACGGGGGGCGCGTATGGGAGACCCAGTACTTC.

The chain combines TRBV10-2 with TRBJ2-1; D call uncertain. CDR3 length: 12 residues. CDR1 is WSHSY and CDR2 is SAAADI in the germline V gene. V lost 0 bases and J 7 bases, leaving 4 bases between the germline ends. The CDR3 coding sequence is TGCGCCAGCAGTGAGTCGCGGAATGAGCAGTTCTTC. This sequence encodes CASSESRNEQFF.

This chain connects TRBV28 to TRBJ1-5, with no clear D. Trimming removed 7 bases from V and 1 base from J, with 29 bases in between. Germline V lookup: CDR1 MDHEN, CDR2 SYDVKM. The CDR3 is 20 amino acids. The CDR3: CASTYVRETRLSPSNQPQHF. In nucleotides, the CDR3 is TGTGCCAGCACTTACGTCCGGGAAACCCGTCTAAGCCCGAGCAATCAGCCCCAGCATTTT.

The chain employs TRBV5-4 and TRBJ1-5, with D possibly TRBD1 on 5 matching bases. Germline CDR1 is SGHNT and CDR2 is YYREEE (reference sequence). The CDR3 consists of 16 residues. V dropped 0 bases and J dropped 0 bases, with 10 bases sitting between them. DNA of the CDR3: TGTGCCAGCAGCTTGGGTGGCAGGGATAGCAATCAGCCCCAGCATTTT. It encodes CASSLGGRDSNQPQHF. Filled out from reference TRBV5-4 and TRBJ1-5, the complete variable domain reads ETGVTQSPTHLIKTRGQQVTLRCSSQSGHNTVSWYQQALGQGPQFIFQYYREEENGRGNFPPRFSGLQFPNYSSELNVNALELDDSALYLCASSLGGRDSNQPQHFGDGTRLSIL.

This chain joins TRBV7-9 and TRBJ2-2; D remains ambiguous. The germline V gene has CDR1 SEHNR and CDR2 FQNEAQ (reference sequence). Deletions cut 5 bases from V and 3 bases from J, with 4 bases between. The CDR3 is 12 amino acids. The CDR3 protein is CASSPDTGELFF. CDR3 bases: TGTGCCAGCAGCCCGGACACCGGGGAGCTGTTTTTT.

V is TRBV15 and J is TRBJ2-4; D uncertain. The germline V gene has CDR1 LNHNV and CDR2 YYDKDF (reference sequence). The CDR3 has 13 residues. Trimming pared 5 bases from V and 1 base from J, leaving 6 bases between. This chain's CDR3 is CATSFEAKNIQYF. In DNA form, the CDR3 reads TGTGCCACCAGCTTCGAGGCCAAAAACATTCAGTACTTC.

This chain links TRBV5-1 with TRBJ2-3, with 10 bases aligning to TRBD2. The V gene end was trimmed by 0 bases and the J gene end by 4 bases; junction bases not matched to a gene: 5. From germline, CDR1 is SGHRS and CDR2 YFSETQ. The CDR3 spans 16 residues. This chain's CDR3 is CASSLGGTSVSDTQYF. CDR3 DNA sequence: TGCGCCAGCAGCTTGGGAGGGACTAGCGTCTCAGATACGCAGTATTTT.

This rearrangement joins TRBV6-6 to TRBJ2-7; D is perhaps TRBD1 (5 bases). The V end was cut by 5 bases, the J end by 0 bases, with 5 bases between. The germline V gene has CDR1 MNHNY and CDR2 SVGAGI (reference sequence). The CDR3 is 12 amino acids. The CDR3 loop reads CASSDSSYEQYF. DNA for the CDR3: TGTGCCAGCAGTGACAGCTCCTACGAGCAGTACTTC.

This clone was seen more than once but under ten times. The chain couples TRBV4-1 to TRBJ1-5; the D is unclear. CDR3 length: 15 residues. CDR1 MGHRA and CDR2 YSYEKL come from the germline V gene. Trimming left V 0 bases short and J 6 bases short, with 12 bases between. For the CDR3, the DNA is TGCGCCAGCAGCCAAGATGAGGGTTGGGGTCAGCCCCAGCATTTT. Translation: CASSQDEGWGQPQHF.

This clone was detected only once. This chain links TRBV13 with TRBJ2-7; 10 bases fit TRBD2. Germline CDR1 PRHDT, CDR2 FYEKMQ (reference sequence). CDR3 length: 15 amino acids. Unmatched junction bases numbered 8, after V lost 4 bases and J lost 5 bases. CDR3 residues: CASSSGLAGDHEQYF. The CDR3 DNA reads TGTGCCAGCAGCTCGGGGCTAGCGGGAGACCACGAGCAGTACTTC.

The J gene is TRBJ2-7, the V gene TRBV28; 7 bases fit TRBD1. This CDR3 has 18 residues. V lost 10 bases to trimming and J lost 4 bases; unmatched junction nucleotides: 25. Germline values: CDR1 MDHEN, CDR2 SYDVKM. The CDR3 sequence is CATQSLTGTATLRYEQYF. In DNA form, the CDR3 reads TGTGCCACCCAGTCCTTAACCGGGACAGCTACCCTTCGGTACGAGCAGTACTTC.

This clone has a handful of counts. The chain combines TRBV7-6 with TRBJ2-7, with 7 bases fitting TRBD2. The trim removed 8 bases at V and 4 bases at J, leaving 11 bases unmatched. CDR3 length equals 14 residues. Germline values: CDR1 SGHVS, CDR2 FNYEAQ. The CDR3: CASSKGWGGYEQYF. The CDR3 DNA follows: TGTGCCAGCTCGAAGGGGTGGGGAGGGTACGAGCAGTACTTC.

V gene TRBV5-1 combines with J gene TRBJ1-1; D not resolved. The CDR3 consists of 18 residues. Deletions cut 0 bases from V and 1 base from J, with 19 bases between. CDR1 and CDR2 (germline): SGHRS, YFSETQ. CDR3 coding DNA: TGCGCCAGCAGCTTGGAGATAGGTCAGGCCTTCGAGAACACTGAAGCTTTCTTT. This translates into CASSLEIGQAFENTEAFF.

The rearrangement links TRBV29-1 to TRBJ2-4; the match to TRBD1 covers 7 bases. This CDR3 has 15 residues. The germline gives CDR1 SQVTM, CDR2 ANQGSEA. V was clipped by 4 bases and J by 7 bases; unmatched bases: 13. The CDR3 region has the DNA TGCAGCGTTGTGTCGCTCCCGACAGGGAATAACATTCAGTACTTC. This translates into CSVVSLPTGNNIQYF. Drawing the rest from reference TRBV29-1 and TRBJ2-4, the complete variable domain is SAVISQKPSRDICQRGTSLTIQCQVDSQVTMMFWYRQQPGQSLTLIATANQGSEATYESGFVIDKFPISRPNLTFSTLTVSNMSPEDSSIYLCSVVSLPTGNNIQYFGAGTRLSVL.

The chain uses TRBV2 and TRBJ2-3, with 8 bases lining up with TRBD2. Germline CDR1 SNHLY, CDR2 FYNNEI. The V and J ends lost 5 bases and 0 bases, in that order; junction bases with no gene match: 7. CDR3 size: 16 residues. The CDR3 reads CASSFLAGTSTDTQYF. CDR3 coding DNA: TGTGCCAGCAGTTTTTTAGCGGGGACTAGCACAGATACGCAGTATTTT.

The chain combines TRBV2 with TRBJ1-5, with 7 bases matching TRBD1. The trim removed 0 bases at V and 4 bases at J, leaving 6 bases unmatched. Germline loops: CDR1 SNHLY, CDR2 FYNNEI. The CDR3 is made up of 16 amino acids. Here the CDR3 reads CASSEAGGTANQPQHF. DNA for the CDR3: TGTGCCAGCAGTGAAGCAGGAGGGACAGCTAATCAGCCCCAGCATTTT.

The V and J genes are TRBV6-6 and TRBJ1-5; possibly TRBD1 for D (5 bases). The CDR3 is 13 amino acids. CDR1 is MNHNY, CDR2 SVGAGI, per germline (reference sequence). V lost 7 bases and J lost 3, with 10 bases in between. CDR3 residues: CASNQGINQPQHF. The DNA of the CDR3 is TGTGCCAGCAATCAGGGTATCAATCAGCCCCAGCATTTT.

The V and J genes are TRBV5-1 and TRBJ1-4, with D uncertain. CDR1 is SGHRS, CDR2 YFSETQ, per germline. There are 15 residues in the CDR3. V was trimmed by 3 bases and J by 8 bases, leaving 17 bases between them. For the CDR3, the DNA is TGCGCCAGCAGCTGGAGGACGGACCATCGAGAAAAACTGTTTTTT. It translates to CASSWRTDHREKLFF.

The CDR3 loop reads CASSFGRGSFGYTF. In DNA, the CDR3 is TGTGCCAGCAGCTTTGGCAGGGGGTCGTTTGGCTACACCTTC. This sequence joins TRBV5-4 and TRBJ1-2; 7 positions agree with TRBD1. Trimming at V came to 2 bases and at J to 7 bases, leaving 8 bases not matched to a gene. CDR1 is SGHNT and CDR2 is YYREEE in the germline V gene (reference sequence). CDR3 length: 14 residues.

The chain employs TRBV28 and TRBJ2-7; 10 bases fit TRBD1. CDR3 length equals 14 residues. V lost 10 bases and J lost 5; bases outside the gene matches: 11. CDR1 and CDR2 from the germline V gene are MDHEN and SYDVKM. The CDR3 bases are TGTGCCACGTCCGGGACAGGGGAGGGGAACGAGCAGTACTTC. Residues: CATSGTGEGNEQYF.

The V and J genes are TRBV19 and TRBJ1-2; 9 positions agree with TRBD1. Trimming cost V 3 bases and J 4 bases; bases outside gene matches: 6. Germline V gene sequence: CDR1 LNHDA, CDR2 SQIVND (reference sequence). The CDR3 consists of 15 residues. The CDR3 loop is CASSILTGGIYGYTF. CDR3 in DNA: TGTGCCAGTAGTATTTTGACAGGGGGAATCTATGGCTACACCTTC.

V is TRBV19 and J is TRBJ2-5, with a weak D call TRBD2 (5 bases). The CDR3 is 13 residues long. The V end was cut by 4 bases, the J end by 5 bases, with 11 bases between. The germline gives CDR1 LNHDA, CDR2 SQIVND (reference sequence). The CDR3 DNA follows: TGTGCCAGTAGTAGTGGAGGTCGGGAGACCCAGTACTTC. Translating it yields CASSSGGRETQYF.

V and J are TRBV2 and TRBJ2-7; D might be TRBD1 (6 bases). Germline V gene data show CDR1 as SNHLY and CDR2 as FYNNEI. The length of the CDR3 is 13 residues. The V gene lost 7 bases and the J gene lost 3 bases, with 13 bases spanning the gap. CDR3 in DNA: TGTGCCAGCAATAGAGAGACAGGCTACGAGCAGTACTTC. Protein: CASNRETGYEQYF.

This clone was counted only a few times. The chain carries TRBV27 and TRBJ2-7; D might be TRBD2 (5 bases). The CDR3 is 15 amino acids. Germline V gene lookup returns CDR1 MNHEY and CDR2 SMNVEV (reference sequence). V was pared by 2 bases and J by 2 bases, with 13 bases between. The CDR3 DNA follows: TGTGCCAGCAGTTTACTCCTAGCCGAAACCTACGAGCAGTACTTC. Amino acid sequence: CASSLLLAETYEQYF.

This clone was seen a handful of times. V and J are TRBV11-2 and TRBJ2-7; D ambiguous. The germline V gene has CDR1 SGHAT and CDR2 FQNNGV. V lost 2 bases to trimming and J lost 3 bases, with 5 bases between them. The CDR3 has 12 amino acids. The CDR3 DNA sequence: TGTGCCAGCAGCTTACTATACTACGAGCAGTACTTC. As protein: CASSLLYYEQYF.

The chain has TRBV5-1 and TRBJ2-1, with TRBD1 matching over 9 bases. Germline loops: CDR1 SGHRS, CDR2 YFSETQ. V trimming: 4 bases; J trimming: 0 bases; junction bases outside the gene matches: 2. The CDR3 has 15 amino acids. DNA for the CDR3: TGCGCCAGCAGCCCGGGACAGGGCTCCTACAATGAGCAGTTCTTC. Encoded protein: CASSPGQGSYNEQFF. The full variable domain, in which reference TRBV5-1 and TRBJ2-1 provide the parts outside the CDR3, is KAGVTQTPRYLIKTRGQQVTLSCSPISGHRSVSWYQQTPGQGLQFLFEYFSETQRNKGNFPGRFSGRQFSNSRSEMNVSTLELGDSALYLCASSPGQGSYNEQFFGPGTRLTVL.

This clone was observed a handful of times. The chain combines TRBV11-2 with TRBJ2-7; 9 bases align to TRBD1. The V gene end was trimmed by 5 bases and the J gene end by 4 bases; junction bases not matched to a gene: 12. CDR1 is SGHAT and CDR2 is FQNNGV in the germline V gene. CDR3 length: 16 amino acids. The CDR3 is CASSPSGQGKGYEQYF. As DNA, the CDR3 is TGTGCCAGCAGCCCCTCCGGACAGGGGAAAGGTTACGAGCAGTACTTC.